The 26 T cell receptor beta chains in this list originate from one sample, sequenced in a study of long-term antiretroviral therapy in people with HIV. At the survey level, the v3.0 immunoSEQ assay was run. Clones were sequenced by immunoSEQ multiplex PCR, and TCRdb holds only the in-frame ones, with some missing. The top ten hold 2% to 2.5% of the sample, which has under 50,000 clones, about 95% seen once. The sample in question was unsorted PBMCs, obtained roughly 9.4 years after starting antiretroviral therapy. The receptors were gathered from a man aged 25-45 years with HIV.

The chain carries TRBV6-5 and TRBJ2-3; D remains ambiguous. V shed 6 bases and J shed 2 bases, with 15 bases lying between them. Germline-derived CDR1 and CDR2 are MNHEY and SVGAGI. The CDR3 is made up of 15 amino acids. For the CDR3, the DNA is TGTGCCAGCAGCACGCCAGGAGTAATCACAGATACGCAGTATTTT. This encodes CASSTPGVITDTQYF.

The rearrangement links TRBV7-8 to TRBJ1-1; the D gene is possibly TRBD1 (5 bases). The CDR3 totals 13 residues. Looked up from germline, CDR1 is SGHVS and CDR2 is FQNEAQ. V lost 5 bases and J 7 bases, leaving 14 bases between the germline ends. The CDR3 DNA follows: TGTGCCAGCAGCCCCAGGGTTGTCGGTGAAGCTTTCTTT. Its translation: CASSPRVVGEAFF.

This rearrangement joins TRBV7-9 to TRBJ1-5, with D perhaps TRBD1 (6 bases). In germline, CDR1 is SEHNR, CDR2 FQNEAQ (reference sequence). Trimming shortened V by 1 base and J by 4 bases, and 17 bases separated the two germline ends. CDR3 size: 17 residues. The CDR3 nucleotides read TGTGCCAGCAGCTTAGGGGCGGGGGGGCGCGGAAATCAGCCCCAGCATTTT. This sequence encodes CASSLGAGGRGNQPQHF.

This chain joins TRBV15 and TRBJ2-3; a possible D gene is TRBD1 (5 bases). Trimming shortened V by 1 base and J by 3 bases, and 14 bases separated the two germline ends. CDR1 LNHNV and CDR2 YYDKDF come from the germline V gene (reference sequence). CDR3 length: 16 amino acids. In DNA form, the CDR3 reads TGTGCCACCAGCAGAGGAGTAGGGGTTTGGACAGATACGCAGTATTTT. Its translation: CATSRGVGVWTDTQYF.

The genes are TRBV27 and TRBJ2-7; TRBD2 aligns across 8 bases. Germline trimming cut 8 bases from V and 2 bases from J; bases unmatched to any gene: 8. CDR1 MNHEY and CDR2 SMNVEV come from the germline V gene (reference sequence). The CDR3 consists of 14 residues. CDR3 region: CASGFERGTYEQYF. CDR3 DNA sequence: TGTGCCAGCGGATTCGAGCGGGGGACCTACGAGCAGTACTTC.

The chain is built from TRBV6-5 and TRBJ1-2, with a tentative D call TRBD1 (6 bases). The length of the CDR3 is 14 residues. The germline V gene encodes CDR1 MNHEY and CDR2 SVGAGI. Trimming took off 5 bases at V and 1 base at J, with 11 bases between the two ends. The CDR3 protein is CASSRGADNYGYTF. CDR3 bases: TGTGCCAGCAGTCGGGGGGCAGATAACTATGGCTACACCTTC.

The J gene is TRBJ1-4, the V gene TRBV29-1; no definite D call. The germline CDR1 and CDR2 sequences are SQVTM and ANQGSEA. This CDR3 is built from 13 residues. Trimming left V 1 base short and J 0 bases short, with 3 bases between. CDR3 DNA sequence: TGCAGCGTTGAAGGGGCAACTAATGAAAAACTGTTTTTT. It yields the protein CSVEGATNEKLFF. The entire variable domain, with the rest obtained from reference TRBV29-1 and TRBJ1-4, is as follows: SAVISQKPSRDICQRGTSLTIQCQVDSQVTMMFWYRQQPGQSLTLIATANQGSEATYESGFVIDKFPISRPNLTFSTLTVSNMSPEDSSIYLCSVEGATNEKLFFGSGTQLSVL.

The V gene is TRBV2, the J gene TRBJ1-4, with D unclear. V shed 4 bases and J shed 6 bases, with 12 bases lying between them. The CDR3 runs to 14 residues. The germline CDR1 and CDR2 sequences are SNHLY and FYNNEI. The CDR3 loop is CASSGGAGYEKLFF. The CDR3 DNA reads as TGTGCCAGCAGTGGAGGAGCCGGGTATGAAAAACTGTTTTTT. Filled out from reference TRBV2 and TRBJ1-4, the complete variable domain reads EPEVTQTPSHQVTQMGQEVILRCVPISNHLYFYWYRQILGQKVEFLVSFYNNEISEKSEIFDDQFSVERPDGSNFTLKIRSTKLEDSAMYFCASSGGAGYEKLFFGSGTQLSVL.

The rearrangement links TRBV13 to TRBJ2-2, with TRBD1 identical over 7 bases. The CDR3 has 16 amino acids. V trimming: 5 bases; J trimming: 0 bases; junction bases outside the gene matches: 6. Germline CDR1 is PRHDT and CDR2 is FYEKMQ (reference sequence). CDR3 sequence (DNA): TGTGCCAGCAGCCGATCCGGGACAGCGAACACCGGGGAGCTGTTTTTT. Translated, it gives CASSRSGTANTGELFF.

This clone appeared once. This rearrangement joins TRBV6-6 to TRBJ2-7; possible D gene TRBD1, 6 bases. This CDR3 spans 16 amino acids. Trimming left V 8 bases short and J 0 bases short, with 20 bases between. Germline values: CDR1 MNHNY, CDR2 SVGAGI (reference sequence). CDR3 in amino acids: CASSGLGTRSSYEQYV. CDR3 nucleotides: TGTGCCAGCTCGGGCTTGGGGACAAGGAGCTCCTACGAGCAGTACGTC.

The chain combines TRBV11-2 with TRBJ2-5, with a tentative D call TRBD2 (5 bases). Germline CDR1 is SGHAT and CDR2 is FQNNGV. This CDR3 comprises 16 residues. V was pared by 2 bases and J by 2 bases, with 15 bases between. Here the CDR3 reads CASSLMVASGQETQYF. DNA of the CDR3: TGTGCCAGCAGCTTAATGGTTGCATCGGGACAAGAGACCCAGTACTTC.

This clone was recorded once. The CDR3 DNA is TGTGCCAGCAGCTTGGAGGGACAGGGGAGAGGAGAGCTGTTTTTT. This encodes CASSLEGQGRGELFF. The genes are TRBV5-6 and TRBJ2-2; 10 bases line up with TRBD1. This CDR3 is 15 amino acids long. V was clipped by 0 bases and J by 11 bases; unmatched bases: 7. Looked up from germline, CDR1 is SGHDT and CDR2 is YYEEEE.

The V and J genes are TRBV7-2 and TRBJ1-2; 7 bases align to TRBD1. Germline V CDR1 and CDR2: SGHTA, FQGNSA. The CDR3 loop spans 15 amino acids. Trimming at V came to 2 bases and at J to 8 bases, leaving 11 bases not matched to a gene. CDR3 residues: CASSLFSEQGEGYTF. The CDR3 nucleotides are TGTGCCAGCAGCTTATTTTCGGAGCAGGGGGAGGGCTACACCTTC.

The chain is built from TRBV29-1 and TRBJ1-1, with D hard to call. The CDR3 is 15 amino acids. Germline-derived CDR1 and CDR2 are SQVTM and ANQGSEA. Deletions cut 6 bases from V and 5 bases from J, with 22 bases between. The CDR3 DNA sequence: TGCAGCGTCCAGAGGGTAGTCCGCCGTCATACTGAAGCTTTCTTT. It translates to CSVQRVVRRHTEAFF.

The chain is built from TRBV7-8 and TRBJ2-1; D tentatively fits TRBD1 or TRBD2 (6 bases each). V was pared by 3 bases and J by 3 bases, with 15 bases between. Germline V gives CDR1 SGHVS, CDR2 FQNEAQ. The CDR3 length is 16 residues. The CDR3 nucleotides read TGTGCCAGCAGCTTCCGGCCGGGGGCGAACTACAATGAGCAGTTCTTC. Translated, it gives CASSFRPGANYNEQFF.

The chain is built from TRBV7-3 and TRBJ2-2; 9 bases align to TRBD1. V lost 4 bases to trimming and J lost 0 bases; unmatched junction nucleotides: 3. This CDR3 spans 16 amino acids. The germline V gene encodes CDR1 SGHTA and CDR2 FQGTGA. This CDR3 is CASSSWTGANTGELFF. The DNA of the CDR3 is TGTGCCAGCAGCTCATGGACAGGGGCGAACACCGGGGAGCTGTTTTTT.

The chain joins TRBV7-9 to TRBJ2-1; possibly TRBD2 for D (7 bases). The CDR3 totals 14 residues. CDR1 SEHNR and CDR2 FQNEAQ come from the germline V gene (reference sequence). V was clipped by 1 base and J by 7 bases, with 11 bases between them. The CDR3 sequence: CASSLVGGQNEQFF. The CDR3, as DNA: TGTGCCAGCAGCTTAGTGGGGGGGCAGAATGAGCAGTTCTTC. The full variable domain, completed using reference TRBV7-9 and TRBJ2-1, is DTGVSQNPRHKITKRGQNVTFRCDPISEHNRLYWYRQTLGQGPEFLTYFQNEAQLEKSRLLSDRFSAERPKGSFSTLEIQRTEQGDSAMYLCASSLVGGQNEQFFGPGTRLTVL.

The chain recombines TRBV27 with TRBJ1-5; 7 bases match TRBD1. The CDR3 extends over 15 amino acids. Trimming removed 4 bases from V and 5 bases from J; junction bases left unmatched: 8. Per the germline V gene, CDR1 is MNHEY and CDR2 is SMNVEV (reference sequence). Here the CDR3 reads CASSSIDRADQPQHF. Written as DNA, the CDR3 is TGTGCCAGCAGTTCTATCGACAGGGCTGATCAGCCCCAGCATTTT.

V and J are TRBV19 and TRBJ2-1; tentative D call: TRBD2 (7 bases). This CDR3 spans 14 amino acids. V lost 7 bases, J lost 5 bases, and 15 bases lay in between. CDR1 LNHDA and CDR2 SQIVND come from the germline V gene (reference sequence). Here the CDR3 reads CASTRGAPNNEQFF. In DNA, the CDR3 is TGTGCCAGTACACGGGGGGCCCCGAACAATGAGCAGTTCTTC.

J is TRBJ2-1 and V is TRBV6-6; tentatively, D is TRBD1 or TRBD2 (5 bases each). The CDR3 is 12 amino acids. Trimming removed 10 bases at V and 6 bases at J, with 13 bases between. CDR1 and CDR2 from the germline V gene are MNHNY and SVGAGI (reference sequence). CDR3 amino acids: CAIQGVSNEQFF. The CDR3 DNA reads as TGTGCCATCCAGGGAGTTTCCAATGAGCAGTTCTTC.

This clone is categorized as medium-sized. The rearrangement links TRBV5-1 to TRBJ2-1; tentatively, D is TRBD1 (5 bases). CDR3 length: 15 amino acids. Germline lookup yields CDR1 SGHRS and CDR2 YFSETQ. With 0 bases removed from V and 4 bases from J, the gap between germline ends came to 11 bases. The CDR3 region is CASSLAEAGYNEQFF. The CDR3 bases are TGCGCCAGCAGCTTGGCCGAGGCAGGGTACAATGAGCAGTTCTTC.

V is TRBV7-6 and J is TRBJ1-5; TRBD1 matches at 8 bases. CDR1 is SGHVS and CDR2 is FNYEAQ in the germline V gene. The junction had 10 bases not matched to a gene; V was cut back by 5 bases and J by 7 bases. The CDR3 covers 15 residues. The CDR3, as DNA: TGTGCCAGCAGCCACGGGACAGGCCCTAGGCAGCCCCAGCATTTT. Residues: CASSHGTGPRQPQHF. Full variable domain (remainder filled in from reference TRBV7-6 and TRBJ1-5): GAGVSQSPRYKVTKRGQDVALRCDPISGHVSLYWYRQALGQGPEFLTYFNYEAQQDKSGLPNDRFSAERPEGSISTLTIQRTEQRDSAMYRCASSHGTGPRQPQHFGDGTRLSIL.

The chain recombines TRBV29-1 with TRBJ1-2; the D gene is possibly TRBD1 (6 bases). Per germline, CDR1 SQVTM and CDR2 ANQGSEA. The germline V and J ends were trimmed by 4 bases and 4 bases, with 13 bases remaining between them. This CDR3 has 13 amino acids. The CDR3 sequence is CSVGLGTPYGYTF. In DNA, the CDR3 is TGCAGCGTTGGGCTTGGGACACCCTATGGCTACACCTTC.

The gene calls are TRBV10-1 and TRBJ2-2, with D tentatively TRBD1 (6 bases). The CDR3 is made up of 15 amino acids. The germline V gene has CDR1 WNHNN and CDR2 SYGVQD (reference sequence). Trimming left V 3 bases short and J 8 bases short, with 16 bases between. DNA of the CDR3: TGCGCCAGCAGTGATGGGACATCGTCTGGTGGGGAGCTGTTTTTT. It codes for CASSDGTSSGGELFF.

The V and J genes are TRBV5-4 and TRBJ1-1; 9 bases agree with TRBD1. This CDR3 has 13 amino acids. Germline trimming cut 4 bases from V and 5 bases from J; bases unmatched to any gene: 3. Germline V gene lookup returns CDR1 SGHNT and CDR2 YYREEE (reference sequence). The CDR3 loop is CASSIGTGTEAFF. The DNA for the CDR3 is TGTGCCAGCAGCATCGGGACAGGGACTGAAGCTTTCTTT.

The chain employs TRBV7-9 and TRBJ1-2; no reliable D call. V lost 1 base, J lost 5 bases, and 11 bases lay in between. This CDR3 is 14 amino acids long. CDR1 and CDR2 from the germline V gene are SEHNR and FQNEAQ (reference sequence). This CDR3 is CASSLGTGLYGYTF. The CDR3 nucleotides are TGTGCCAGCAGCTTAGGAACGGGGTTGTATGGCTACACCTTC.